The 5 T cell receptor beta chains below were found in one sample sequenced in a study of technical replicates of blood from several donors. TCRdb keeps only in-frame clones here, not all; method: immunoSEQ multiplex PCR. This table has approximately 64,000 clones, approximately 86% appearing once. The source material was PBMCs. Receptor source: a human donor in good health. Some clones in this sample may be carry-over from other donors' samples.

The rearrangement uses TRBV30 and TRBJ1-2, with TRBD1 as a possible D gene (5 bases). This CDR3 region has 13 residues. Trimming took off 0 bases at V and 4 bases at J, with 9 bases between the two ends. Germline loops: CDR1 GTSNPN, CDR2 SVGIG (reference sequence). CDR3 sequence: CAWSVRGSYGYTF. The CDR3 DNA sequence: TGTGCCTGGAGTGTTCGGGGGTCCTATGGCTACACCTTC.

The rearrangement joins TRBV2 to TRBJ1-6; 9 nucleotides align to TRBD1. The V gene's germline CDR1 is SNHLY and CDR2 FYNNEI. This CDR3 spans 18 amino acids. V lost 5 bases and J lost 7; bases outside the gene matches: 15. CDR3 coding DNA: TGTGCCAGCAGTAAGTGGACAGGGGTCGGGACCGTGAATTCACCCCTCCACTTT. Translating it yields CASSKWTGVGTVNSPLHF.

The chain employs TRBV7-6 and TRBJ2-1; D remains ambiguous. Trimming shortened V by 5 bases and J by 0 bases, and 8 bases separated the two germline ends. Germline-derived CDR1 and CDR2 are SGHVS and FNYEAQ. CDR3 length: 14 residues. The CDR3 nucleotides read TGTGCCAGCAGCCGCGCCCCCTCCTACAATGAGCAGTTCTTC. This encodes CASSRAPSYNEQFF.

This sequence joins TRBV5-1 and TRBJ2-7, with 7 bases that match TRBD1. The CDR3 length is 14 residues. Per the germline V gene, CDR1 is SGHRS and CDR2 is YFSETQ. Trimming cost V 3 bases and J 4 bases; bases outside gene matches: 7. CDR3 in amino acids: CASSSYRGKYEQYF. DNA of the CDR3: TGCGCCAGCAGCTCGTACAGGGGAAAGTACGAGCAGTACTTC. Full variable domain (remainder filled in from reference TRBV5-1 and TRBJ2-7): KAGVTQTPRYLIKTRGQQVTLSCSPISGHRSVSWYQQTPGQGLQFLFEYFSETQRNKGNFPGRFSGRQFSNSRSEMNVSTLELGDSALYLCASSSYRGKYEQYFGPGTRLTVT.

The chain is built from TRBV5-1 and TRBJ1-2, with D unclear. The CDR3 has 15 residues. CDR1 SGHRS and CDR2 YFSETQ come from the germline V gene. V lost 0 bases and J lost 6, with 15 bases in between. CDR3 bases: TGCGCCAGCAGCTTGGCCCTACCCGGGGAAGATGGCTACACCTTC. Translation: CASSLALPGEDGYTF.